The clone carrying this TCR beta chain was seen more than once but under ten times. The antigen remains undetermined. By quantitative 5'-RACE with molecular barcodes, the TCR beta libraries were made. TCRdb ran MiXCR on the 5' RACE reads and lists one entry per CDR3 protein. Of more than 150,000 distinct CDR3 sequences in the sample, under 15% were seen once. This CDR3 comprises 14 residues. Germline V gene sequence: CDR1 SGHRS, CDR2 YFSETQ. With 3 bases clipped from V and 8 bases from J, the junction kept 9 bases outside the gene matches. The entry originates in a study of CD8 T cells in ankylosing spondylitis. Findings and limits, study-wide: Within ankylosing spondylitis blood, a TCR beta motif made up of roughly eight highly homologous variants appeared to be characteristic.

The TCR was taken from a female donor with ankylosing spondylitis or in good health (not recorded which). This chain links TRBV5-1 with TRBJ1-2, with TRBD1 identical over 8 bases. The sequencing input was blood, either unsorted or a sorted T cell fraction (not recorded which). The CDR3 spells CASSSQGQGTGYTF. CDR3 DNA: TGCGCCAGCAGCTCGCAAGGACAGGGTACCGGCTACACCTTC.